This is a list of T cell receptor beta chains from one sample in a study of PD-L1 blockade in urothelial cancer. This table comes from immunoSEQ multiplex PCR, and its TCRdb copy is limited to in-frame clones, with some not included. The table shows about 120,000 clones, with approximately 90% occurring only once. The sample was PBMCs, taken around atezolizumab (anti-PD-L1) treatment. The receptors were sampled from a man between 60 and 70 years old with urothelial cancer. CDR3s include the opening cysteine and the closing phenylalanine or tryptophan. Each record gives: clone size, D gene, J gene, V gene, CDR3 protein, CDR3 DNA. D genes are given only for firm matches. Clone size is given for some rows only: seen once, a few or many times, or a class if the clone is expanded.

-,-,TRBJ2-4,TRBV19,CASSIGGRASDIQYF,TGTGCCAGTAGTATAGGGGGCAGGGCGAGCGACATTCAGTACTTC
-,TRBD1,TRBJ1-5,TRBV28,CASSSLGTALDQPQHF,TGTGCCAGCAGTTCCCTCGGGACAGCCCTGGATCAGCCCCAGCATTTT
-,-,TRBJ1-2,TRBV28,CASSLLRLTDYGYTF,TGTGCCAGCAGTTTACTCCGACTTACTGATTATGGCTACACCTTC
few,-,TRBJ2-7,TRBV30,CALSLSGGTYEQYF,TGTGCCTTGTCGTTGAGCGGCGGCACCTACGAGCAGTACTTC
-,TRBD1,TRBJ2-5,TRBV4-2,CASSHTQGAGETQYF,TGTGCCAGCAGCCACACACAGGGGGCGGGGGAGACCCAGTACTTC
few,TRBD1,TRBJ1-5,TRBV7-9,CASSLTGGSNQPQHF,TGTGCCAGCAGCCTGACAGGGGGAAGCAATCAGCCCCAGCATTTT
-,-,TRBJ2-7,TRBV5-1,CASSVASLGQLYEQYF,TGCGCCAGCAGCGTCGCATCCCTTGGACAGCTCTACGAGCAGTACTTC
-,-,TRBJ2-7,TRBV5-3,CARSPSGGEARTYEQYF,TGTGCCAGAAGCCCGAGCGGAGGGGAGGCTAGAACCTACGAGCAGTACTTC
-,-,TRBJ2-1,TRBV7-8,CASSLQGNEQFF,TGTGCCAGCAGCTTACAGGGCAATGAGCAGTTCTTC
-,-,TRBJ2-2,TRBV7-6,CASSPRQGYTGELFF,TGTGCCAGCAGCCCCCGGCAGGGGTATACCGGGGAGCTGTTTTTT
-,-,TRBJ2-3,TRBV6-1,CASSGHLSTDTQYF,TGTGCCAGCAGTGGACATCTTAGCACAGATACGCAGTATTTT
-,TRBD1,TRBJ1-1,TRBV6-1,CASSQSGDRGAFF,TGTGCCAGCAGCCAAAGTGGGGACAGGGGAGCTTTCTTT
-,TRBD1,TRBJ2-4,TRBV6-6,CASSPQGVGNIQYF,TGTGCCAGCAGCCCACAGGGGGTAGGAAACATTCAGTACTTC
-,TRBD1,TRBJ1-2,TRBV30,CAWSVPRGLGGYTF,TGTGCCTGGAGTGTACCGAGGGGGCTCGGTGGCTACACCTTC
-,-,TRBJ2-6,TRBV6-5,CASSLRGNSGANVLTF,TGTGCCAGCAGTTTGCGGGGAAACTCTGGGGCCAACGTCCTGACTTTC
once,-,TRBJ2-1,TRBV11-2,CASSTDVGTVNEQFF,TGTGCCAGCAGCACGGATGTAGGGACTGTTAATGAGCAGTTCTTC
-,TRBD1,TRBJ1-5,TRBV5-3,CARSTYRGPNQPQHF,TGTGCCAGAAGCACCTACAGGGGGCCTAATCAGCCCCAGCATTTT
-,-,TRBJ1-2,TRBV28,CASIASLYGYTF,TGTGCCAGCATAGCTTCTCTGTATGGCTACACCTTC
-,-,TRBJ2-4,TRBV25-1,CASSEYSQGAKNIQYF,TGTGCCAGCAGTGAATATTCCCAGGGAGCCAAAAACATTCAGTACTTC
-,-,TRBJ1-3,TRBV9,CASSVDNSPSGNTIYF,TGTGCCAGCAGCGTAGATAACAGTCCCTCTGGAAACACCATATATTTT
-,TRBD2,TRBJ2-3,TRBV7-7,CASSPGGAGGADTQYF,TGTGCCAGCAGCCCAGGCGGCGCGGGGGGAGCAGATACGCAGTATTTT
-,-,TRBJ1-2,TRBV5-1,CASSFGGNENYGYTF,TGCGCCAGCAGCTTCGGAGGAAACGAAAACTATGGCTACACCTTC
-,TRBD1,TRBJ2-4,TRBV5-4,CASSFMGQDQFQYF,TGTGCCAGCAGCTTCATGGGACAGGACCAATTTCAGTACTTC
-,-,TRBJ2-7,TRBV7-9,CASSFRDTHYEQYF,TGTGCCAGCAGCTTCCGGGACACCCACTACGAGCAGTACTTC
once,TRBD1,TRBJ2-2,TRBV29-1,CSVETRQGDTGELFF,TGCAGCGTTGAAACGAGACAGGGAGACACCGGGGAGCTGTTTTTT
-,-,TRBJ1-1,TRBV11-2,CASSLAVYATEAFF,TGTGCCAGCAGCTTAGCGGTTTACGCCACTGAAGCTTTCTTT
-,TRBD1,TRBJ2-5,TRBV27,CASSTTGASETQYF,TGTGCCAGCAGCACGACAGGGGCGTCAGAGACCCAGTACTTC
-,-,TRBJ2-3,TRBV2,CASSIQGLMDTQYF,TGTGCCAGCAGCATACAGGGTCTGATGGATACGCAGTATTTT
-,TRBD1,TRBJ2-7,TRBV2,CASTPDRVGSYEQYF,TGTGCCAGCACCCCCGACAGGGTGGGGTCCTACGAGCAGTACTTC
once,-,TRBJ2-1,TRBV6-5,CASSYSPGANEQFF,TGTGCCAGCAGTTACTCGCCAGGGGCCAATGAGCAGTTCTTC
-,-,TRBJ2-5,TRBV5-1,CASSFSDQETQYF,TGCGCCAGCAGCTTCTCAGATCAAGAGACCCAGTACTTC
-,TRBD2,TRBJ2-1,TRBV27,CASSEKRGGAYNEQFF,TGTGCCAGCAGTGAAAAGCGCGGGGGGGCCTACAATGAGCAGTTCTTC
-,TRBD2,TRBJ2-3,TRBV7-2,CASSLVVGRGTDTQYF,TGTGCCAGCAGCTTAGTTGTCGGGAGGGGCACAGATACGCAGTATTTT
-,TRBD1,TRBJ2-1,TRBV5-1,CASSKVGTGAYNEQFF,TGCGCCAGCAGCAAAGTAGGGACAGGGGCTTACAATGAGCAGTTCTTC
few,-,TRBJ1-1,TRBV29-1,CSVEDRTEAFF,TGCAGCGTTGAAGATCGCACTGAAGCTTTCTTT
-,-,TRBJ1-5,TRBV10-3,CATSVGVGQPQHF,TGTGCCACCTCGGTCGGGGTTGGCCAGCCCCAGCATTTT
-,TRBD1,TRBJ1-3,TRBV13,CASSARQGRSGNTIYF,TGTGCCAGCAGCGCCCGACAGGGTCGGAGTGGAAACACCATATATTTT
-,TRBD2,TRBJ2-7,TRBV9,CASSVDRGLAGENEQYF,TGTGCCAGCAGCGTCGACAGGGGACTAGCGGGAGAGAACGAGCAGTACTTC
-,-,TRBJ2-5,TRBV18,CASSLIQETQYF,TGTGCCAGCTCACTTATTCAAGAGACCCAGTACTTC
once,-,TRBJ2-3,TRBV10-3,CAIRGAGDTQYF,TGTGCCATCAGGGGGGCGGGTGATACGCAGTATTTT
-,-,TRBJ2-7,TRBV18,CASSSFPGEQYF,TGTGCCAGCTCATCCTTTCCGGGGGAGCAGTACTTC
-,TRBD1,TRBJ1-2,TRBV9,CASSGGQTLDYGYTF,TGTGCCAGCAGCGGGGGACAGACTTTGGACTATGGCTACACCTTC
-,-,TRBJ1-1,TRBV18,CASSPQDKITEAFF,TGTGCCAGCTCACCTCAGGACAAGATCACTGAAGCTTTCTTT
once,-,TRBJ2-7,TRBV11-2,CASSYPGVDEQYF,TGTGCCAGCAGCTACCCGGGGGTGGACGAGCAGTACTTC
-,-,TRBJ1-5,TRBV10-3,CAISVNPPQAEMGQPQHF,TGTGCCATCAGCGTAAACCCCCCCCAGGCTGAGATGGGTCAGCCCCAGCATTTT
-,TRBD1,TRBJ1-2,TRBV4-1,CASSQNVAGGFVRDYGYTF,TGCGCCAGCAGCCAAAATGTGGCAGGGGGCTTTGTCAGGGACTATGGCTACACCTTC
-,TRBD1,TRBJ1-5,TRBV15,CATSRTDRINQPQHF,TGTGCCACCAGCAGGACGGACAGGATCAATCAGCCCCAGCATTTT
-,-,TRBJ1-2,TRBV6-5,CASSYSGREYGYTF,TGTGCCAGCAGTTACTCGGGGAGAGAATACGGCTACACCTTC
few,-,TRBJ1-5,TRBV28,CASSLGSNQPQHF,TGTGCCAGCTCCCTAGGTAGCAATCAGCCCCAGCATTTT
once,TRBD1,TRBJ2-7,TRBV5-1,CASSRGTGARGPYEQYF,TGCGCCAGCAGCCGCGGGACAGGGGCTCGAGGCCCCTACGAGCAGTACTTC
-,-,TRBJ1-6,TRBV7-2,CASSTAGLHNSPLHF,TGTGCCAGCAGCACAGCAGGGTTGCATAATTCACCCCTCCACTTT
-,TRBD2,TRBJ2-7,TRBV27,CASRPSSGRAYEQYF,TGTGCCAGCAGACCCTCTAGCGGGAGGGCCTACGAGCAGTACTTC
-,-,TRBJ1-2,TRBV10-3,CAISESGGARGGYTF,TGTGCCATCAGTGAATCTGGCGGGGCGCGGGGTGGCTACACCTTC
-,-,TRBJ2-7,TRBV28,CASSLGVREQYF,TGTGCCAGCAGCCTAGGGGTCCGCGAGCAGTACTTC
-,-,TRBJ1-1,TRBV7-6,CASSLEMGANTEAFF,TGTGCCAGCAGCTTAGAAATGGGCGCCAACACTGAAGCTTTCTTT
-,-,TRBJ1-3,TRBV9,CASSADRRSSGNTIYF,TGTGCCAGCAGTGCCGACAGGCGAAGCTCTGGAAACACCATATATTTT